These T cell receptor beta chains were read from a single sample in a study of cytomegalovirus exposure and HLA in healthy donors. Using immunoSEQ multiplex PCR, the repertoire was profiled, and TCRdb retains in-frame clones only, with some absent. The top ten clones hold around 2.1% of a sample with around 150,000 clones, approximately 80% of them seen once. Material: PBMCs. The receptors were sampled from a man aged 50-60 years in good health and CMV-seropositive. Both conserved end residues are part of each CDR3. The order of the fields is J gene, D gene, clone size, V gene, CDR3 DNA, CDR3 protein. The D gene is left open where the match is weak. Only part of the rows carry a size: once, few, many, or a class if the clone is expanded.

TRBJ2-7	.	.	TRBV30	TGTGCCTGGAGTGTACGGCAGGGTCGTGAGCAGTACTTC	CAWSVRQGREQYF
TRBJ2-7	.	.	TRBV10-3	TGTGCCATCAGTGAAAGGGGGTGGCACGAGCAGTACTTC	CAISERGWHEQYF
TRBJ2-5	TRBD2	.	TRBV28	TGTGCCAGCAGCTTTTCTAGCGGGGGGGCCTGGGAGACCCAGTACTTC	CASSFSSGGAWETQYF
TRBJ2-2	.	.	TRBV13	TGTGCCAGCAGCACCCCCGGGGGGCCCACCGGGGAGCTGTTTTTT	CASSTPGGPTGELFF
TRBJ1-2	TRBD1	.	TRBV6-8	TGTGCCCGAGCAGAGGGGAACCGGGACAGGGCTAACTATGGCTACACCTTC	CARAEGNRDRANYGYTF
TRBJ2-5	.	.	TRBV5-1	TGCGCCAGCAGCGAGGCGGACAGTTATCAAGAGACCCAGTACTTC	CASSEADSYQETQYF
TRBJ2-5	TRBD2	once	TRBV6-5	TGTGCCAGCAGCTACCTCGGGACTAACCAAGAGACCCAGTACTTC	CASSYLGTNQETQYF
TRBJ2-1	.	.	TRBV27	TGTGCCAGTTGGGGAGGCTCCTACAATGAGCAGTTCTTC	CASWGGSYNEQFF
TRBJ1-1	.	.	TRBV6-5	TGTGCCAGCAGCTGGACTCAAAACACTGAAGCTTTCTTT	CASSWTQNTEAFF
TRBJ2-3	TRBD2	.	TRBV4-1	TGCGCCAGCAGCCAAGGACTAGCGGTCTATACGCAGTATTTT	CASSQGLAVYTQYF
TRBJ2-2	TRBD2	.	TRBV5-1	TGCGCCAGCAGCTTGCGAGCGGGGGGAATCAGTGCCGGGGAGCTGTTTTTT	CASSLRAGGISAGELFF
TRBJ1-3	TRBD1	once	TRBV9	TGTGCCAGCAGCGTGGGGACAGAGCTTTCTGGAAACACCATATATTTT	CASSVGTELSGNTIYF
TRBJ1-1	.	.	TRBV28	TGTGCCAGCAGTACCCCTGAGGCGGGGTGGACTGAAGCTTTCTTT	CASSTPEAGWTEAFF
TRBJ2-3	TRBD2	.	TRBV19	TGTGCCAGTAGTATGGGGGGGTACACAGATACGCAGTATTTT	CASSMGGYTDTQYF
TRBJ2-7	.	.	TRBV5-1	TGCGCCAGCAGCCACGGATCTCGGGACGAGCAGTACTTC	CASSHGSRDEQYF
TRBJ2-5	.	few	TRBV28	TGTGCCAGCAGTTCCGAGGCCAGGGTAGAAGAGACCCAGTACTTC	CASSSEARVEETQYF
TRBJ1-2	TRBD1	.	TRBV9	TGTGCCAGCAGCCCTATATGGGGGGACAGGGGAAGATCTAACTATGGCTACACCTTC	CASSPIWGDRGRSNYGYTF
TRBJ1-3	TRBD1	once	TRBV4-3	TGCGCCAGCAGCCAAGAAGTCACAGGGGGAGGTGGAAACACCATATATTTT	CASSQEVTGGGGNTIYF
TRBJ1-1	.	.	TRBV6-1	TGTGCCAGCGAGGGCGTCATGAACACTGAAGCTTTCTTT	CASEGVMNTEAFF
TRBJ2-7	TRBD2	.	TRBV7-8	TGTGCCAGCAGCTTAGGGCGGGGGGCTTCCTACGAGCAGTACTTC	CASSLGRGASYEQYF
TRBJ2-3	TRBD2	.	TRBV7-8	TGTGCCAGCAGGCCTAGCGGGGTCACAGATACGCAGTATTTT	CASRPSGVTDTQYF
TRBJ2-1	.	few	TRBV7-2	TGTGCCAGCAGCTTCCTCGATGAGCAGTTCTTC	CASSFLDEQFF
TRBJ2-7	TRBD1	few	TRBV7-9	TGTGCCAGCAGCAAGAACAGGGGGGCTATAGGTTACGAGCAGTACTTC	CASSKNRGAIGYEQYF
TRBJ2-3	TRBD2	.	TRBV14	TGTGCCAGCACCACTCTAAGTGAGGAAGGGACTAGCGGGGGATCTAGCACAGATACGCAGTATTTT	CASTTLSEEGTSGGSSTDTQYF
TRBJ1-2	.	.	TRBV28	TGTGCCAGCAGTTTCCATGAGGGCTACACCTTC	CASSFHEGYTF
TRBJ2-2	TRBD2	once	TRBV15	TGTGCCACCAGGACGGGGGGGGGCCTTACCGGGGAGCTGTTTTTT	CATRTGGGLTGELFF
TRBJ2-1	TRBD2	.	TRBV25-1	TGTGCCGGCAGTGAACTAGCGGGGGGCCATGATGAGCAGTTCTTC	CAGSELAGGHDEQFF
TRBJ1-6	.	.	TRBV7-8	TGTGCCAGCAGCTTACAGGGGAATCTTAATTCACCCCTCCACTTT	CASSLQGNLNSPLHF
TRBJ1-2	.	.	TRBV28	TGTGCCAGCAGTTTGGCAGGTCGTGGCTACACCTTC	CASSLAGRGYTF
TRBJ1-4	TRBD1	.	TRBV6-1	TGTGCCAGCATAGACAGGGCAACTAATGAAAAACTGTTCTTT	CASIDRATNEKLFF
TRBJ1-1	TRBD1	.	TRBV27	TGTGCCAGCAGTCAACAGGGGGCGAGTACTGAAGCTTTCTTT	CASSQQGASTEAFF
TRBJ2-7	.	.	TRBV13	TGTGCCAGCAGCTTTACGCGGAGCGAGCAGTACTTC	CASSFTRSEQYF
TRBJ1-5	TRBD1	once	TRBV2	TGTGCCAGCGGGGATTGGGCACAGGGGGCGGGCCAGCCCCAGCATTTT	CASGDWAQGAGQPQHF
TRBJ2-3	.	.	TRBV11-2	TGTGCCAGCAGTCAGCGGACAGATACGCAGTATTTT	CASSQRTDTQYF
TRBJ2-4	TRBD1	few	TRBV6-5	TGTGCCAGCAGTGGGGGACAGGGGGCGGACATTCAGTACTTC	CASSGGQGADIQYF
TRBJ2-2	.	.	TRBV10-3	TGTGCCAGCGGGACTCCCAACACCGGGGAGCTGTTTTTT	CASGTPNTGELFF
TRBJ1-5	.	.	TRBV2	TGTGCCAGCAGTGAGACAGACAATTATCAGCCCCAGCATTTT	CASSETDNYQPQHF
TRBJ2-5	.	.	TRBV29-1	TGCAGCGCCCTACAGGGATTCCAAGAGACCCAGTACTTC	CSALQGFQETQYF
TRBJ2-7	TRBD2	.	TRBV29-1	TGCAGCGTTGTGGGGGGAGGGAACGAGCAGTACTTC	CSVVGGGNEQYF
TRBJ2-1	TRBD1	.	TRBV5-1	TGCGCCAGCAGCAGCTCCGGGACAGGGACCTACAATGAGCAGTTCTTC	CASSSSGTGTYNEQFF
TRBJ2-7	TRBD1	.	TRBV29-1	TGCAGCGTTGAGGACAGGCTCTCCTACGAGCAGTACTTC	CSVEDRLSYEQYF
TRBJ1-4	TRBD1	.	TRBV28	TGTGCCAGCAGTTTATGGGACAGGCCGTTTGAAAAACTGTTTTTT	CASSLWDRPFEKLFF
TRBJ2-2	TRBD1	.	TRBV28	TGTGCCAGCAGTCGAGGGGACAGGGTTAACACCGGGGAGCTGTTTTTT	CASSRGDRVNTGELFF
TRBJ1-1	.	.	TRBV7-8	TGTGCCAGCAGCTTATTTGCGTTGAACACTGAAGCTTTCTTT	CASSLFALNTEAFF
TRBJ2-7	TRBD2	.	TRBV7-2	TGTGCCAGCAGCGGGAGGAGCGGGGGGGCCTACGAGCAGTACTTC	CASSGRSGGAYEQYF